This T cell receptor (beta chain) comes out of a study of T-cell memory formation after mild COVID-19. Findings and limits, study-wide: Day 15 to 85 contracting clones showed balanced CD4/CD8; day 15 to 37 expanders favored CD4+.

Germline trimming cut 5 bases from V and 4 bases from J; bases unmatched to any gene: 14. The CDR3 runs 16 residues. Germline loops: CDR1 MDHEN, CDR2 SYDVKM. In its sample, this clonotype was seen many times. Its antigen is still unknown. 5'RACE primed at constant segments yielded TCR alpha and TCR beta cDNA libraries bearing sample barcodes and UMIs. Via MiXCR, TCRdb re-called the 5' RACE reads, giving one row per CDR3 protein. This table holds fewer than 400,000 distinct CDR3 sequences, roughly 15% found once. The clonotype originates from a man aged 18 to 29 who had mild COVID-19 (a few samples of this study predate the infection). Cell type and time point are not known. The material sequenced was PBMCs or a T cell subset sorted from them (not recorded which). The chain has TRBV28 and TRBJ2-7; 7 bases fit TRBD1. The CDR3 reads CASSAITGAESYEQYF. For the CDR3, the DNA is TGTGCCAGCAGTGCAATTACAGGGGCGGAATCATACGAGCAGTACTTC.